A selection of T cell receptor beta chains follows, all from one sample in a study of blood T cell repertoires in COVID-19. The protocol was immunoSEQ multiplex PCR, while the TCRdb copy is restricted to in-frame clones and leaves out a portion. The sample consists of about 160,000 clones, about 80% of them appearing once. Sequencing was performed on peripheral blood. The receptors were sampled from a woman of 80 years or more with acute or convalescent COVID-19. Each CDR3 is given with its conserved first and last residue. Each record gives: J gene, D gene, V gene, clone size, CDR3 protein, CDR3 DNA. The D gene is left open where the match is weak. Clone size is shown for a subset of rows, as once, few, many or a class of expanded clone.

TRBJ1-1 TRBD1 TRBV10-3 NA CAIRGDSDRSEAFF TGTGCCATCAGGGGGGACAGTGATAGATCTGAAGCTTTCTTT
TRBJ1-1 TRBD1 TRBV19 NA CASSRAGTVNTEAFF TGTGCCAGTAGTAGAGCCGGGACAGTCAACACTGAAGCTTTCTTT
TRBJ2-3 NA TRBV24-1 NA CATSATGKGDTQYF TGTGCCACCAGTGCAACAGGGAAGGGGGATACGCAGTATTTT
TRBJ2-1 NA TRBV7-7 NA CASSSTLAASRNEQFF TGTGCCAGCAGCTCGACACTAGCCGCTAGTAGGAATGAGCAGTTCTTC
TRBJ1-2 TRBD1 TRBV25-1 once CASGGQGSYGYTF TGTGCCAGTGGAGGACAGGGGTCCTATGGCTACACCTTC
TRBJ2-3 NA TRBV5-6 NA CASSLAFGLQADTQYF TGTGCCAGCAGCTTGGCCTTTGGACTTCAGGCGGATACGCAGTATTTT
TRBJ2-5 TRBD1 TRBV10-1 NA CASSDSSWTGAKETQYF TGCGCCAGCAGTGATTCCTCTTGGACAGGAGCAAAAGAGACCCAGTACTTC
TRBJ1-1 TRBD1 TRBV6-6 NA CASIRTGAMDTEAFF TGTGCCAGCATTCGGACAGGGGCCATGGACACTGAAGCTTTCTTT
TRBJ2-1 NA TRBV7-2 NA CASSPYGAHEQFF TGTGCCAGCAGCCCCTACGGTGCTCATGAGCAGTTCTTC
TRBJ1-1 NA TRBV5-6 NA CASSLSAPSNPGTEAFF TGTGCCAGCAGCTTGAGTGCACCCTCCAACCCGGGCACTGAAGCTTTCTTT
TRBJ1-1 NA TRBV5-1 NA CASSSQGNTEAFF TGCGCCAGCAGCTCGCAGGGGAACACTGAAGCTTTCTTT
TRBJ2-7 NA TRBV30 NA CAWRDTRRYEQYF TGTGCCTGGCGGGACACCAGAAGGTACGAGCAGTACTTC
TRBJ2-3 NA TRBV19 NA CASSIDNSGADTQYF TGTGCCAGTAGTATAGACAACAGCGGCGCAGATACGCAGTATTTT
TRBJ2-7 NA TRBV29-1 NA CSVGSSYEQYF TGCAGCGTAGGGAGCTCCTACGAGCAGTACTTC
TRBJ1-2 NA TRBV5-1 NA CASSFSPERAYGYTF TGCGCCAGCAGCTTTTCCCCAGAGAGGGCCTATGGCTACACCTTC
TRBJ2-7 NA TRBV6-1 NA CASSEGLGESSYEQYF TGTGCCAGCAGTGAAGGTCTCGGGGAGAGCTCCTACGAGCAGTACTTC
TRBJ2-5 NA TRBV2 NA CASKLDSKETQYF TGTGCCAGCAAACTGGACAGTAAAGAGACCCAGTACTTC
TRBJ2-1 TRBD2 TRBV4-1 NA CASSQVGTSNEQFF TGCGCCAGCAGCCAAGTCGGGACTAGCAATGAGCAGTTCTTC
TRBJ2-1 TRBD2 TRBV6-2/TRBV6-3 NA CASSWIAGVQFF TGTGCCAGCAGTTGGATAGCGGGGGTGCAGTTCTTC
TRBJ2-7 NA TRBV6-5 NA CASSYPAGGGYEQYF TGTGCCAGCAGTTACCCAGCTGGGGGCGGCTACGAGCAGTACTTC
TRBJ2-7 NA TRBV7-2 NA CASSAQGSLDEQYF TGTGCCAGCAGCGCCCAGGGCTCCCTAGACGAGCAGTACTTC
TRBJ1-5 NA TRBV19 NA CASSIGTVGQPQHF TGTGCCAGTAGTATAGGGACTGTCGGTCAGCCCCAGCATTTT
TRBJ2-3 NA TRBV6-2/TRBV6-3 NA CASSYSDPTTDTQYF TGTGCCAGCAGTTACAGCGACCCAACCACAGATACGCAGTATTTT
TRBJ1-5 TRBD1 TRBV12-3/TRBV12-4 NA CASSFAGGQPQHF TGTGCCAGCAGTTTCGCAGGGGGACAGCCCCAGCATTTT
TRBJ2-3 NA TRBV2 NA CASSEGLSPDTQYF TGTGCCAGCAGTGAAGGTTTGAGCCCGGATACGCAGTATTTT
TRBJ1-1 NA TRBV19 NA CASSMVREDTEAFF TGTGCCAGTAGTATGGTCAGGGAGGACACTGAAGCTTTCTTT
TRBJ1-5 TRBD1 TRBV6-6 NA CASSLQGLNQPQHF TGTGCCAGCAGCCTACAGGGGCTCAATCAGCCCCAGCATTTT
TRBJ1-5 TRBD1 TRBV30 NA CAWSVRAGGSNQPQHF TGTGCCTGGAGTGTACGGGCAGGGGGGAGCAATCAGCCCCAGCATTTT
TRBJ1-1 NA TRBV2 NA CASTSQGRNTEAFF TGTGCCAGCACCTCCCAGGGCCGGAACACTGAAGCTTTCTTT
TRBJ1-1 TRBD1 TRBV27 NA CASSIRGRLNTEAFF TGTGCCAGCAGTATCAGGGGGCGGTTGAACACTGAAGCTTTCTTT
TRBJ2-3 NA TRBV3-1/TRBV3-2 NA CASSRGTPDTQYF TGTGCCAGCAGCCGCGGGACCCCCGATACGCAGTATTTT
TRBJ2-2 TRBD2 TRBV20-1 NA CSASRLAGGVGELFF TGCAGTGCTAGTAGGCTAGCGGGAGGGGTCGGGGAGCTGTTTTTT
TRBJ2-3 TRBD2 TRBV5-1 NA CASSPGTSGRSTDTQYF TGCGCCAGCAGCCCAGGGACTAGCGGGAGGAGCACAGATACGCAGTATTTT
TRBJ2-2 NA TRBV4-1 few CASSQGLWIDTGELFF TGCGCCAGCAGCCAAGGACTCTGGATAGACACCGGGGAGCTGTTTTTT
TRBJ1-4 TRBD1 TRBV5-4 NA CASSPGQVSTNEKLFF TGTGCCAGCAGCCCCGGACAGGTTTCAACTAATGAAAAACTGTTTTTT
TRBJ2-7 NA TRBV11-2 NA CASSLDRVSYEQYF TGTGCCAGCAGCTTAGACAGGGTCTCCTACGAGCAGTACTTC
TRBJ2-5 TRBD2 TRBV7-8 NA CASSRGLAGETQYF TGTGCCAGCAGCCGAGGACTAGCGGGAGAGACCCAGTACTTC
TRBJ2-1 TRBD2 TRBV6-6 NA CATQSGRSSYNEQFF TGTGCCACCCAAAGCGGGAGGAGCTCCTACAATGAGCAGTTCTTC
TRBJ2-7 NA TRBV10-1 NA CASQVSSYEQYF TGCGCCAGCCAGGTGAGCTCCTACGAGCAGTACTTC
TRBJ2-2 NA TRBV12-3/TRBV12-4 NA CASSLPFTGELFF TGTGCCAGCAGTTTACCCTTCACCGGGGAGCTGTTTTTT
TRBJ2-7 NA TRBV21-1 once CASSKAEAAYEQYF TGTGCCAGCAGCAAAGCAGAGGCCGCCTACGAGCAGTACTTC
TRBJ1-1 NA TRBV11-2 NA CASSFYAGTRENTEAFF TGTGCCAGCAGCTTTTACGCCGGGACAAGAGAGAACACTGAAGCTTTCTTT
TRBJ1-2 TRBD1 TRBV19 NA CASSIRSGQGEVGYTF TGTGCCAGTAGTATAAGATCGGGACAGGGAGAAGTCGGCTACACCTTC
TRBJ2-7 TRBD1 TRBV4-3 NA CASSQGPGTGAYEQYF TGCGCCAGCAGCCAAGGCCCCGGGACAGGGGCCTACGAGCAGTACTTC
TRBJ2-7 TRBD1 TRBV6-5 NA CASKGTGDYEQYF TGTGCCAGCAAAGGGACAGGGGACTACGAGCAGTACTTC
TRBJ2-3 TRBD2 TRBV3-1/TRBV3-2 NA CASSPLAGTDTQYF TGTGCCAGCAGCCCCCTAGCGGGCACAGATACGCAGTATTTT
TRBJ1-2 NA TRBV27 NA CASSAIYQGFYYGYTF TGTGCCAGCAGTGCAATTTACCAGGGTTTCTACTATGGCTACACCTTC
TRBJ2-7 NA TRBV9 NA CASSVGGLTDSYEQYF TGTGCCAGCAGCGTAGGGGGACTGACCGACTCCTACGAGCAGTACTTC
TRBJ2-5 NA TRBV5-1 NA CASSGDNQETQYF TGCGCCAGCAGCGGGGACAACCAAGAGACCCAGTACTTC
TRBJ2-1 TRBD2 TRBV25-1 NA CASSELAGDEQFF TGTGCCAGCAGTGAACTAGCGGGAGATGAGCAGTTCTTC
TRBJ2-7 NA TRBV3-1/TRBV3-2 NA CASSRPRGGTYEQYF TGTGCCAGCAGCCGCCCTAGGGGCGGGACCTACGAGCAGTACTTC
TRBJ2-3 NA TRBV5-4 NA CASSLASTDTQYF TGTGCCAGCAGCTTGGCTAGCACAGATACGCAGTATTTT
TRBJ1-2 TRBD1 TRBV6-5 NA CASSYQTGESYGYTF TGTGCCAGCAGTTACCAGACAGGGGAGAGTTATGGCTACACCTTC
TRBJ1-4 NA TRBV6-5 few CASSYISGDNEKLFF TGTGCCAGCAGTTACATATCCGGGGATAATGAAAAACTGTTTTTT
TRBJ2-7 TRBD2 TRBV5-6 NA CASSLWGTRSYEQYF TGTGCCAGCAGCTTGTGGGGGACTAGGTCCTACGAGCAGTACTTC